These 13 T cell receptor beta chains were all obtained from the same sample, sequenced in a study of blood T cell repertoires in COVID-19. TCRdb keeps only in-frame clones here, not all; method: immunoSEQ multiplex PCR. The data contain 200,000 to 300,000 clones, around nine tenths of them seen just once; the ten biggest clones take up under 2%. The sequenced material came from peripheral blood. These receptors all come from an older woman who had recovered from COVID-19.

The chain joins TRBV5-4 to TRBJ2-4; 9 nucleotides match TRBD1. The ends lost 4 bases at V and 7 bases at J; junction bases unmatched: 9. The CDR3 covers 15 residues. CDR1 SGHNT and CDR2 YYREEE come from the germline V gene (reference sequence). CDR3 nucleotides: TGTGCCAGCAGCCCGGGACAGGGTGTTAGGAACATTCAGTACTTC. Amino acids: CASSPGQGVRNIQYF.

The chain employs TRBV27 and TRBJ2-3; no reliable D call. Germline V CDR1 and CDR2: MNHEY, SMNVEV (reference sequence). The CDR3 runs to 14 residues. V was clipped by 3 bases and J by 6 bases, with 13 bases between them. The CDR3 sequence is CASSFLSERDTQYF. The CDR3 DNA reads as TGTGCCAGCAGTTTTTTGTCTGAGAGGGATACGCAGTATTTT.

J is TRBJ2-3 and V is TRBV7-3, with D tentatively TRBD1 (7 bases). This CDR3 has 16 amino acids. Germline lookup yields CDR1 SGHTA and CDR2 FQGTGA. V lost 6 bases and J 9 bases, leaving 25 bases between the germline ends. Here the CDR3 DNA reads TGTGCCAGCAGGCCAGGGGGACTGGGAGTGCCCGGGACGCAGTATTTT. As protein: CASRPGGLGVPGTQYF.

This clone was seen a single time. The CDR3 DNA is TGTGCCAGCTCACCAACTACAGGGGCGAGCACAGATACGCAGTATTTT. Residues: CASSPTTGASTDTQYF. The chain links TRBV18 to TRBJ2-3; TRBD1 matches at 7 bases. Trimming took 2 bases from V and 0 from J; bases not matched to a gene: 5. The CDR3 length is 16 residues. Per germline, CDR1 KGHSH and CDR2 LQKENI. Complete variable domain (other parts from reference TRBV18 and TRBJ2-3): NAGVMQNPRHLVRRRGQEARLRCSPMKGHSHVYWYRQLPEEGLKFMVYLQKENIIDESGMPKERFSAEFPKEGPSILRIQQVVRGDSAAYFCASSPTTGASTDTQYFGPGTRLTVL.

V usage is TRBV27 and J usage is TRBJ2-1; a weak D match, TRBD2 (6 bases). This CDR3 spans 12 amino acids. CDR1 and CDR2 (germline): MNHEY, SMNVEV (reference sequence). V was clipped by 5 bases and J by 11 bases, with 13 bases between them. The CDR3 region has the DNA TGTGCCAGCAGTCCCTCCCGGGGGAAGCAGTTCTTC. This codes for CASSPSRGKQFF.

V and J are TRBV7-6 and TRBJ2-2, with 8 bases matching TRBD2. V lost 3 bases to trimming and J lost 6 bases; unmatched junction nucleotides: 12. Germline lookup yields CDR1 SGHVS and CDR2 FNYEAQ. CDR3 length: 17 amino acids. The CDR3 DNA sequence: TGTGCCAGCAGCTTGGGAGCGGGGGATTTTGGTTCCGGGGAGCTGTTTTTT. Protein: CASSLGAGDFGSGELFF. Combining the CDR3 with reference TRBV7-6 and TRBJ2-2 gives the whole variable domain GAGVSQSPRYKVTKRGQDVALRCDPISGHVSLYWYRQALGQGPEFLTYFNYEAQQDKSGLPNDRFSAERPEGSISTLTIQRTEQRDSAMYRCASSLGAGDFGSGELFFGEGSRLTVL.

The genes are TRBV11-3 and TRBJ2-1; D is unclear. The CDR3 spans 11 residues. V gave up 5 bases and J gave up 6 bases, with 5 bases separating them. Germline CDR1 is SGHNT and CDR2 is YENEEA. In DNA, the CDR3 is TGTGCCAGCAGCCCCGGCAATGAGCAGTTCTTC. It encodes CASSPGNEQFF.

The chain is built from TRBV18 and TRBJ2-3; D perhaps matches TRBD1 (6 bases). This CDR3 has 15 residues. CDR1 is KGHSH, CDR2 LQKENI, per germline. Trimming left V 3 bases short and J 1 base short, with 11 bases between. The CDR3, as DNA: TGTGCCAGCTCACCCCAGGGGTTCGGCACAGATACGCAGTATTTT. Encoded protein: CASSPQGFGTDTQYF. The entire variable domain, with the rest obtained from reference TRBV18 and TRBJ2-3, is as follows: NAGVMQNPRHLVRRRGQEARLRCSPMKGHSHVYWYRQLPEEGLKFMVYLQKENIIDESGMPKERFSAEFPKEGPSILRIQQVVRGDSAAYFCASSPQGFGTDTQYFGPGTRLTVL.

This clone was detected only a few times. The sample holds other DNA sequences that translate to the same CDR3. The V and J genes are TRBV7-3 and TRBJ2-3, with 12 bases that match TRBD2. CDR1 SGHTA and CDR2 FQGTGA come from the germline V gene. With V trimmed by 4 bases and J by 3 bases, 5 bases remained unmatched. The CDR3 totals 16 residues. The DNA for the CDR3 is TGTGCCAGCAGCTCACTAGCGGGGGGCGGGACAGATACGCAGTATTTT. This codes for CASSSLAGGGTDTQYF.

The V call is TRBV2, the J call TRBJ2-7; D unresolved. The CDR3 is 13 amino acids. The germline V gene has CDR1 SNHLY and CDR2 FYNNEI. The germline V and J ends were trimmed by 3 bases and 9 bases, with 15 bases remaining between them. CDR3 loop: CASSEGHRPGQYF. The CDR3 nucleotides are TGTGCCAGCAGTGAGGGTCACAGACCCGGGCAGTACTTC.

The CDR3 loop is CASSLGGTGAETQYF. The DNA for the CDR3 is TGTGCCAGCAGCTTAGGAGGGACAGGGGCAGAGACCCAGTACTTC. V is TRBV7-3 and J is TRBJ2-5, with 10 bases fitting TRBD1. CDR1 is SGHTA, CDR2 FQGTGA, per germline. With 2 bases clipped from V and 4 bases from J, the junction kept 4 bases outside the gene matches. The CDR3 is 15 residues long. Combining the CDR3 with reference TRBV7-3 and TRBJ2-5 gives the whole variable domain GAGVSQTPSNKVTEKGKYVELRCDPISGHTALYWYRQSLGQGPEFLIYFQGTGAADDSGLPNDRFFAVRPEGSVSTLKIQRTERGDSAVYLCASSLGGTGAETQYFGPGTRLLVL.

This clone was observed a handful of times. This chain joins TRBV7-9 and TRBJ2-3; D ambiguous. V dropped 1 base and J dropped 4 bases, with 12 bases sitting between them. The germline V gene has CDR1 SEHNR and CDR2 FQNEAQ (reference sequence). The CDR3 has 15 residues. CDR3: CASSLVVGAADTQYF. CDR3 DNA: TGTGCCAGCAGCTTAGTGGTAGGTGCGGCAGATACGCAGTATTTT.

The V call is TRBV2, the J call TRBJ2-5, with TRBD1 matching over 9 bases. Germline assignment: CDR1 SNHLY and CDR2 FYNNEI. The CDR3 is 15 residues long. V lost 4 bases to trimming and J lost 5 bases; unmatched junction nucleotides: 8. CDR3 DNA: TGTGCCAGCAGTGCCGACAGGGGGATAGTGGAGACCCAGTACTTC. The encoded protein is CASSADRGIVETQYF.